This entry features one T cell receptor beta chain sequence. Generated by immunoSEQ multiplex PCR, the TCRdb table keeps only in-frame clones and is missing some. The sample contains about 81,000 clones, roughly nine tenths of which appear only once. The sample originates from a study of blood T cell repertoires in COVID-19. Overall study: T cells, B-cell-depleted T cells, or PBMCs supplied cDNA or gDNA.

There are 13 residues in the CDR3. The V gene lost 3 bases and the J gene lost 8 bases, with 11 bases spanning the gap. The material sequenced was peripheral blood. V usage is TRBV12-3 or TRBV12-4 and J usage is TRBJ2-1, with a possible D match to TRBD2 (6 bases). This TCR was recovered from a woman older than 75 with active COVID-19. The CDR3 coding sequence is TGTGCCAGCAGTTTCGGAGTAGCGGATGAGCAGTTCTTC. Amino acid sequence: CASSFGVADEQFF.